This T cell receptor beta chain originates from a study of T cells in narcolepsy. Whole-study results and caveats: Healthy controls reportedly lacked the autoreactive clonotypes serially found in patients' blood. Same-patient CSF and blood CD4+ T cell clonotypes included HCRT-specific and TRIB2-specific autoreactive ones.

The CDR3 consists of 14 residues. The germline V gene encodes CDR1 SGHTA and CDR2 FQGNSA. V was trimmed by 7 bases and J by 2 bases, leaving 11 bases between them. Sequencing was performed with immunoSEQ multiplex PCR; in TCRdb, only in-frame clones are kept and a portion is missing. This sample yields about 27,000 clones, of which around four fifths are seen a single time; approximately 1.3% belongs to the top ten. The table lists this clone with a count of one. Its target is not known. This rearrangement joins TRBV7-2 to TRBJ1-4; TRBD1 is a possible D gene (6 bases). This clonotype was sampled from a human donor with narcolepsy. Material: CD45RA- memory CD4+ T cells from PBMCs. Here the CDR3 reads CASIVGGTNEKLFF. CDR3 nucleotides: TGTGCCAGCATCGTAGGGGGGACTAATGAAAAACTGTTTTTT.